This record concerns one TCR beta chain sequence. The data derive from a study of blood T cell repertoires in COVID-19. The overall study: The United States, Italy and Spain were the sources of the acute and convalescent COVID-19 samples. From T cells, B-cell-depleted T cells, or PBMCs came the material, which was cDNA or gDNA.

In the source study's methods: Amplification of reference gene primers provided the estimated nucleated cell counts. Only in-frame clones appear in the TCRdb table, and some are missing; sequencing was by immunoSEQ multiplex PCR. V, J and clone size were drawn from that table, and D and trimming were deduced from the DNA. The sample consists of 250,000 to 350,000 clones, roughly 80% of them appearing once. The CDR3 length is 16 residues. Germline V lookup: CDR1 SNHLY, CDR2 FYNNEI. Deletions cut 4 bases from V and 4 bases from J, with 20 bases between. The clonotype comes from a human donor with COVID-19, enrolled during active disease. The donor label of this sample is uncertain. The rearrangement links TRBV2 to TRBJ2-7; weak D call: TRBD2 (5 bases). Sequencing was carried out using peripheral blood. The CDR3 sequence is CASSGLVDGVGYEQYF. In DNA, the CDR3 is TGTGCCAGCAGTGGGCTAGTGGACGGGGTGGGATACGAGCAGTACTTC.